The 10 T cell receptor beta chains in this list originate from one sample, sequenced in a study of blood T cell repertoires in COVID-19. TCRdb keeps only in-frame clones here, not all; method: immunoSEQ multiplex PCR. Altogether about 210,000 clones are present, roughly 94% being singletons, with the ten largest covering roughly 1.2%. Sequencing input: peripheral blood. The receptors shown here come from a man younger than 40 with acute or convalescent COVID-19.

V usage is TRBV19 and J usage is TRBJ1-5, with 9 bases aligning to TRBD1. The germline V gene encodes CDR1 LNHDA and CDR2 SQIVND (reference sequence). CDR3 length: 16 residues. The V gene end was trimmed by 7 bases and the J gene end by 7 bases; junction bases not matched to a gene: 14. In DNA, the CDR3 is TGTGCCAGTATCCCCTCCGGGACAGGGCTGTCCCAGCCCCAGCATTTT. It yields the protein CASIPSGTGLSQPQHF. Combining the CDR3 with reference TRBV19 and TRBJ1-5 gives the whole variable domain DGGITQSPKYLFRKEGQNVTLSCEQNLNHDAMYWYRQDPGQGLRLIYYSQIVNDFQKGDIAEGYSVSREKKESFPLTVTSAQKNPTAFYLCASIPSGTGLSQPQHFGDGTRLSIL.

This chain joins TRBV3-1 (or the pseudogene TRBV3-2) and TRBJ2-1, with 8 bases aligning to TRBD2. The CDR3 covers 15 residues. The germline gives CDR1 LGHDT, CDR2 YNNKEL (reference sequence). The V and J ends lost 5 bases and 0 bases, in that order; junction bases with no gene match: 3. The CDR3 reads CASSYSGTSYNEQFF. In nucleotides, the CDR3 is TGTGCCAGCAGCTATAGCGGGACCTCCTACAATGAGCAGTTCTTC.

The chain joins TRBV5-1 to TRBJ2-7; D is possibly TRBD1 (5 bases). The CDR3 is 13 amino acids. Between the trimmed V and J ends, which lost 1 base and 2 bases, there was a span of 7 bases. CDR1 and CDR2 (germline): SGHRS, YFSETQ. Here the CDR3 DNA reads TGCGCCAGCAGCTTGAGGGGCCCCTACGAGCAGTACTTC. Translation gives CASSLRGPYEQYF.

The V call is TRBV11-1, the J call TRBJ1-1, with a weak D call TRBD1 (5 bases). The CDR3 runs to 13 residues. V dropped 3 bases and J dropped 0 bases, with 5 bases sitting between them. Germline loops: CDR1 SGHAT, CDR2 FQDESV (reference sequence). In DNA form, the CDR3 reads TGTGCCAGCAGCTTGACAGTGAACACTGAAGCTTTCTTT. Translation: CASSLTVNTEAFF.

The CDR3 is CASSPRTSGGPSRNEQFF. The CDR3 DNA reads TGTGCCAGCAGCCCGCGGACTAGCGGGGGGCCAAGCCGCAATGAGCAGTTCTTC. This chain uses TRBV11-3 with TRBJ2-1, with TRBD2 matching 14 bases. The CDR3 runs 18 residues. CDR1 is SGHNT, CDR2 YENEEA, per germline. V shed 5 bases, J shed 6 bases, and the junction held 12 bases outside the gene matches.

This chain links TRBV11-2 with TRBJ1-1, with a tentative D call TRBD1 (5 bases). This CDR3 spans 14 amino acids. V lost 0 bases and J lost 4, with 9 bases in between. Germline V gene lookup returns CDR1 SGHAT and CDR2 FQNNGV. The CDR3 loop is CASSLEKRGTEAFF. Written as DNA, the CDR3 is TGTGCCAGCAGCTTAGAAAAAAGGGGCACTGAAGCTTTCTTT.

This clone was seen only once. This sequence joins TRBV6-5 and TRBJ2-7; D possibly corresponds to TRBD2 (7 bases). Germline assignment: CDR1 MNHEY and CDR2 SVGAGI. V was cut by 2 bases and J by 7 bases, with 12 bases left in between. There are 13 residues in the CDR3. In DNA form, the CDR3 reads TGTGCCAGCAGTTACGGGGGGCGGGGGGAGCAGTACTTC. Protein product: CASSYGGRGEQYF.

This clone was seen only once. The V call is TRBV24-1, the J call TRBJ2-3; D perhaps matches TRBD2 (5 bases). The V gene's germline CDR1 is KGHDR and CDR2 SFDVKD. The V end lost 4 bases, the J end lost 2 bases, and 21 bases lay between the germline ends. This CDR3 contains 18 residues. In DNA, the CDR3 is TGTGCCACCAGTGAACCAGCACCGGGTCTAGCAGACACAGATACGCAGTATTTT. It encodes CATSEPAPGLADTDTQYF.

The gene calls are TRBV5-1 and TRBJ1-5; 8 bases are a match to TRBD1. Germline V CDR1 and CDR2: SGHRS, YFSETQ. Losses at the gene ends were 0 bases for V and 5 bases for J; bases not matched to a gene: 10. The CDR3 contains 17 residues. Here the CDR3 DNA reads TGCGCCAGCAGCTTGGGGCTAACAGGGGGTAAGGATCAGCCCCAGCATTTT. Its translation is CASSLGLTGGKDQPQHF.

This clone was observed once. The chain links TRBV18 to TRBJ2-1; TRBD1 matches at 8 bases. Germline V gene lookup returns CDR1 KGHSH and CDR2 LQKENI. The CDR3 runs 15 residues. J was trimmed by 7 bases and V by 2 bases; bases with no gene match: 7. CDR3 loop: CASSPATGVQNEQFF. In DNA form, the CDR3 reads TGTGCCAGCTCACCAGCGACAGGGGTCCAAAATGAGCAGTTCTTC.